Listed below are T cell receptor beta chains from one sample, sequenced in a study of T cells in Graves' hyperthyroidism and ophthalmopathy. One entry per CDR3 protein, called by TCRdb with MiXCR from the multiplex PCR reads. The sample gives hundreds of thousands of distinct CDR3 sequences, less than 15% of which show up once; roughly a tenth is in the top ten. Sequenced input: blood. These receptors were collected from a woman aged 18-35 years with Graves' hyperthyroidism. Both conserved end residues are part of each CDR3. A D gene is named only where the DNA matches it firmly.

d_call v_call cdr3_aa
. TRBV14 CASSQGLTRSNNEQFF
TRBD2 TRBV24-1 CATSATSGNQETQYF
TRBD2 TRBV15 CATSRETSGAYEQYF
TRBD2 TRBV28 CASSLASGYTYEQYF
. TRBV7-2 CASSLGGDWLRLAQYF
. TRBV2 CASRGGGYEQYF
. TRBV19 CASSIGGWTEAFF
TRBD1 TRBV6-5 CASSYSPGQGNEQYF
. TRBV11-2 CASSLTATNYGYTF
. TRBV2 CASSGERNQPQHF
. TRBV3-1 CASSQDRVRGKTSYEQYF
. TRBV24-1 CATSRVGEQFF
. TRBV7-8 CASSLAGSEKLFF
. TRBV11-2 CASTLLAAEAFF